The next 3 T cell receptor beta chains were all read from a single sample in a study of identical twins. Each CDR3 protein gets one entry after TCRdb re-called the 5' RACE reads with MiXCR. The profile shows 750,000 to 950,000 distinct CDR3 sequences, around an eighth of them singletons. These records were also assigned to another study, of yellow fever vaccine responses in identical twins.

Sequenced: PBMCs. The receptors were gathered from a woman between 18 and 30 years old in good health.

The rearrangement links TRBV7-9 to TRBJ2-5, with D possibly being TRBD1 (6 bases). The V gene lost 1 base and the J gene lost 2 bases, with 14 bases spanning the gap. Per germline, CDR1 SEHNR and CDR2 FQNEAQ (reference sequence). The CDR3 consists of 16 residues. As DNA, the CDR3 is TGTGCCAGCAGCTTAGATTCACAGGGTAGGCAAGAGACCCAGTACTTC. As protein: CASSLDSQGRQETQYF.

J is TRBJ1-2 and V is TRBV28; the match to TRBD1 covers 7 bases. V trimming: 5 bases; J trimming: 0 bases; junction bases outside the gene matches: 9. Germline loops: CDR1 MDHEN, CDR2 SYDVKM. This CDR3 has 16 residues. The CDR3 is CASSPTRQGANYGYTF. CDR3 DNA sequence: TGTGCCAGCAGTCCTACCAGACAGGGTGCTAACTATGGCTACACCTTC.

This clonotype was detected many times. The gene calls are TRBV3-1 and TRBJ2-1, with D uncertain. Trimming took off 1 base at V and 0 bases at J, with 13 bases between the two ends. Per germline, CDR1 LGHDT and CDR2 YNNKEL (reference sequence). CDR3 length: 17 amino acids. The CDR3 sequence is CASSQVSRDRSYNEQFF. CDR3 sequence (DNA): TGTGCCAGCAGCCAAGTTTCCAGAGACCGCTCCTACAATGAGCAGTTCTTC.